These 16 T cell receptor beta chains share one sample of origin, sequenced in a study of beta chain features in type 1 diabetes. What was sequenced were expressed TCRB transcripts, since all of the isolated RNA had been reverse transcribed. Produced via immunoSEQ multiplex PCR; TCRdb's table is partial and in-frame only. Of a few hundred thousand clones listed, 27% are singletons. Material: central memory CD4+ T cells from blood. These receptor sequences come from a man aged 25-45 years in good health.

The gene calls are TRBV19 and TRBJ2-3, with D perhaps given as TRBD1 or TRBD2 (5 bases each). CDR3 length equals 13 residues. CDR1 and CDR2 from the germline V gene are LNHDA and SQIVND (reference sequence). V was cut by 8 bases and J by 0 bases, with 9 bases left in between. The CDR3 DNA follows: TGTGCCAGTGGCCGGGGCAGCACAGATACGCAGTATTTT. Translated: CASGRGSTDTQYF.

The V gene is TRBV5-1, the J gene TRBJ2-1; D remains ambiguous. Germline lookup yields CDR1 SGHRS and CDR2 YFSETQ. The CDR3 extends over 15 amino acids. The V gene lost 4 bases and the J gene lost 5 bases, with 16 bases spanning the gap. CDR3 bases: TGCGCCAGCAGCCCCACCCCCGGGTCAGACAATGAGCAGTTCTTC. Its protein product is CASSPTPGSDNEQFF.

This clone was detected a few times. The rearrangement links TRBV7-9 to TRBJ2-7; unclear D gene. Trimming cost V 1 base and J 5 bases, with 15 bases left between them. CDR1 and CDR2 from the germline V gene are SEHNR and FQNEAQ (reference sequence). The CDR3 is made up of 15 amino acids. The CDR3 spells CASSLGGAPPDEQYF. The CDR3 DNA sequence: TGTGCCAGCAGCTTAGGGGGTGCCCCCCCCGACGAGCAGTACTTC.

This clone was detected only a few times. The chain employs TRBV30 and TRBJ1-3; no clear D. Germline V gene lookup returns CDR1 GTSNPN and CDR2 SVGIG (reference sequence). Trimming removed 2 bases from V and 0 bases from J, with 5 bases in between. The CDR3 loop spans 13 amino acids. This CDR3 reads CAWSLASGNTIYF. The CDR3 coding sequence is TGTGCCTGGAGTCTGGCCTCTGGAAACACCATATATTTT.

This clone has ten or more counts. The same CDR3 can be traced to other DNA sequences in this sample. The chain uses TRBV9 and TRBJ1-2; TRBD1 aligns across 8 bases. This CDR3 is 14 amino acids long. The V and J ends lost 4 bases and 2 bases, in that order; junction bases with no gene match: 4. CDR1 is SGDLS and CDR2 is YYNGEE in the germline V gene. The CDR3 DNA reads as TGTGCCAGCAGCCCGACAGGGGAGAACTATGGCTACACCTTC. This translates into CASSPTGENYGYTF.

This clone was seen a few times. The chain has TRBV7-9 and TRBJ1-5; D remains ambiguous. CDR3 size: 13 residues. Germline loops: CDR1 SEHNR, CDR2 FQNEAQ (reference sequence). V lost 5 bases and J 5 bases, leaving 10 bases between the germline ends. CDR3 nucleotide sequence: TGTGCCAGCAGCCGGACGGCGGATCAGCCCCAGCATTTT. As protein: CASSRTADQPQHF.

This rearrangement joins TRBV7-2 to TRBJ2-3, with TRBD2 as a possible D gene (6 bases). Germline CDR1 is SGHTA and CDR2 is FQGNSA. This CDR3 spans 16 amino acids. Trimming removed 6 bases from V and 3 bases from J, with 19 bases in between. In DNA, the CDR3 is TGTGCCAGCAGTACGAGTAAGGGAGGTAGTACAGATACGCAGTATTTT. Protein product: CASSTSKGGSTDTQYF.

This chain uses TRBV25-1 with TRBJ1-2; D is ambiguous. V lost 7 bases and J 2 bases, leaving 11 bases between the germline ends. Germline V gives CDR1 MGHDK, CDR2 SYGVNS. The CDR3 runs to 13 residues. Written as DNA, the CDR3 is TGTGCCAGCAATCGTGGGCTGAACTATGGCTACACCTTC. The encoded protein is CASNRGLNYGYTF.

Turning to this clone: The same CDR3 can be traced to other DNA sequences in this sample. The chain has TRBV7-9 and TRBJ2-5; no definite D call. Trimming took 5 bases from V and 3 from J, leaving 4 bases between them. The germline gives CDR1 SEHNR, CDR2 FQNEAQ (reference sequence). This CDR3 has 11 residues. CDR3 sequence (DNA): TGTGCCAGCAGCCCAAAAGAGACCCAGTACTTC. Translated: CASSPKETQYF.

V is TRBV5-1 and J is TRBJ2-3; 12 bases map to TRBD2. The CDR3 is made up of 15 amino acids. Germline V CDR1 and CDR2: SGHRS, YFSETQ. The junction had 3 bases not matched to a gene; V was cut back by 3 bases and J by 4 bases. Written as DNA, the CDR3 is TGCGCCAGCAGCTCCCGACTAGCGGGGGCAGATACGCAGTATTTT. Its protein product is CASSSRLAGADTQYF.

In its sample, this clone was seen a few times. The chain links TRBV29-1 to TRBJ2-1; 8 bases map to TRBD1. CDR3 length: 12 residues. CDR1 and CDR2 (germline): SQVTM, ANQGSEA. Trimming cost V 6 bases and J 7 bases; bases outside gene matches: 5. CDR3 sequence: CSVSTGENEQFF. The CDR3 DNA reads TGCAGCGTGTCGACAGGGGAAAATGAGCAGTTCTTC.

The rearrangement joins TRBV5-1 to TRBJ2-1; D ambiguous. The CDR3 totals 12 residues. Germline CDR1 is SGHRS and CDR2 is YFSETQ. Trimming took 0 bases from V and 8 from J, leaving 6 bases between them. The CDR3 sequence: CASSLEDYEQFF. In nucleotides, the CDR3 is TGCGCCAGCAGCTTGGAAGATTATGAGCAGTTCTTC.

This clone was seen a handful of times. The chain carries TRBV11-2 and TRBJ1-2; unclear D gene. Per germline, CDR1 SGHAT and CDR2 FQNNGV. The CDR3 contains 9 residues. V was pared by 7 bases and J by 14 bases, with 11 bases between. The CDR3, as DNA: TGTGCCAGCACTCCCCGCATAACCTTC. Translation gives CASTPRITF.

This clone has ten or more counts. This same CDR3 is encoded by further DNA sequences in the sample. V gene TRBV28 combines with J gene TRBJ2-7, with D uncertain. V lost 4 bases to trimming and J lost 2 bases, with 3 bases between them. From germline, CDR1 is MDHEN and CDR2 SYDVKM. The CDR3 spans 11 residues. This chain's CDR3 is CASSSPYEQYF. For the CDR3, the DNA is TGTGCCAGCAGTTCACCCTACGAGCAGTACTTC.

This clone was picked up a small number of times. V is TRBV30 and J is TRBJ2-5; D remains ambiguous. Trimming took off 2 bases at V and 11 bases at J, with 12 bases between the two ends. Germline loops: CDR1 GTSNPN, CDR2 SVGIG (reference sequence). This CDR3 has 11 amino acids. The CDR3 protein is CAWSPSVEQYF. Here the CDR3 DNA reads TGTGCCTGGAGTCCCTCAGTGGAGCAGTACTTC.

V and J are TRBV10-3 and TRBJ2-6, with a possible D match to TRBD1 (6 bases). CDR1 and CDR2 from the germline V gene are ENHRY and SYGVKD. The CDR3 is made up of 17 amino acids. V was clipped by 3 bases and J by 0 bases, with 12 bases between them. The CDR3 sequence: CAISDLQGSSGANVLTF. CDR3 DNA sequence: TGTGCCATCAGTGATCTACAGGGTTCCTCTGGGGCCAACGTCCTGACTTTC.